This passage covers 28 T cell receptor beta chains from one sample sequenced in a study of graft-versus-host responses after intestinal transplantation listed by TCRdb under 2021. The sample's time point label, decoded: cells obtained before transplantation from donor or recipient. The library was made by the immunoSEQ multiplex PCR assay. TCRdb holds this immuneACCESS table with in-frame rearrangements only. Some clones are missing; in checked studies, unresolved V genes explain under half, and the rest has no known cause. The sample yields some 120,000 clones; around 94% were counted once. The biggest ten clones account for around 1% of the sample. Their antigens remain unidentified. The input for sequencing was unstimulated CD8+ T cells sorted from spleen or lymph node cells, taken before transplant. All receptors come from a human donor who was the organ donor for an intestinal transplant.

The chain joins TRBV18 to TRBJ2-7, with 7 bases identical to TRBD1. The CDR3 loop spans 16 amino acids. J lost 3 bases, V lost 4 bases, and 12 bases had no gene match. Germline lookup yields CDR1 KGHSH and CDR2 LQKENI. CDR3 loop: CASSLTFRDRVYEQYF. The DNA of the CDR3 is TGTGCCAGCTCACTAACATTCCGCGACAGGGTCTACGAGCAGTACTTC.

J is TRBJ2-1 and V is TRBV6-6; D tentatively fits TRBD1 or TRBD2 (5 bases each). The germline gives CDR1 MNHNY, CDR2 SVGAGI (reference sequence). The CDR3 covers 12 residues. Trimming stripped 0 bases from V and 8 bases from J, with 5 bases between. The CDR3: CASSYSGDEQFF. CDR3 DNA: TGTGCCAGCAGTTACTCGGGGGATGAGCAGTTCTTC.

V and J are TRBV5-1 and TRBJ2-3; 8 positions match TRBD2. The CDR3 is 14 residues long. Losses at the gene ends were 5 bases for V and 0 bases for J; bases not matched to a gene: 2. Germline V gives CDR1 SGHRS, CDR2 YFSETQ. The CDR3 nucleotides read TGCGCCAGCAGACTAGCGGCTAGCACAGATACGCAGTATTTT. Protein: CASRLAASTDTQYF.

The chain employs TRBV9 and TRBJ1-2; TRBD1 matches at 7 bases. The CDR3 spans 14 residues. J was trimmed by 11 bases and V by 3 bases; bases with no gene match: 13. Germline lookup yields CDR1 SGDLS and CDR2 YYNGEE. The CDR3: CASSAETTGQGYTF. CDR3 bases: TGTGCCAGCAGCGCCGAGACGACAGGGCAGGGTTACACCTTC.

This chain connects TRBV6-5 to TRBJ2-7; no clear D gene. CDR3 length: 15 amino acids. Trimming left V 3 bases short and J 0 bases short, with 12 bases between. The germline CDR1 and CDR2 sequences are MNHEY and SVGAGI. In DNA form, the CDR3 reads TGTGCCAGCAGTTATAGGGATCACTTCTCCTACGAGCAGTACTTC. Translation gives CASSYRDHFSYEQYF.

J is TRBJ2-5 and V is TRBV10-3; no clear D gene. V lost 6 bases, J lost 7 bases, and 9 bases lay in between. Germline V lookup: CDR1 ENHRY, CDR2 SYGVKD. CDR3 size: 11 residues. This chain's CDR3 is CAIRQTGTQYF. The CDR3 DNA reads as TGTGCCATCAGACAGACGGGGACCCAGTACTTC.

This clone was picked up a small number of times. This chain links TRBV5-4 with TRBJ2-7; possibly TRBD1 for D (6 bases). The CDR3 is made up of 11 amino acids. Trimming removed 4 bases from V and 4 bases from J, with 6 bases in between. In germline, CDR1 is SGHNT, CDR2 YYREEE (reference sequence). CDR3 region: CASSTGYEQYF. The CDR3 coding sequence is TGTGCCAGCAGCACAGGGTACGAGCAGTACTTC.

The chain joins TRBV6-5 to TRBJ1-1; D gene unclear. The germline CDR1 and CDR2 sequences are MNHEY and SVGAGI. V lost 5 bases to trimming and J lost 0 bases, with 7 bases between them. CDR3 length: 13 residues. The CDR3 DNA is TGTGCCAGCAGTACGACGGTGAACACTGAAGCTTTCTTT. Amino acid sequence: CASSTTVNTEAFF.

The V call is TRBV6-5, the J call TRBJ2-1; 9 bases map to TRBD2. V shed 6 bases, J shed 5 bases, and the junction held 8 bases outside the gene matches. Germline CDR1 reads MNHEY; CDR2 reads SVGAGI. The CDR3 loop spans 15 amino acids. CDR3 protein: CASRPVASGNNEQFF. In DNA, the CDR3 is TGTGCCAGCAGACCCGTCGCTAGCGGGAACAATGAGCAGTTCTTC.

The chain couples TRBV7-8 to TRBJ2-5, with D unresolved. The CDR3 has 12 amino acids. The V gene lost 2 bases and the J gene lost 5 bases, with 6 bases spanning the gap. Looked up from germline, CDR1 is SGHVS and CDR2 is FQNEAQ. DNA of the CDR3: TGTGCCAGCAGCTTAACGGCGGAGACCCAGTACTTC. It translates to CASSLTAETQYF.

This chain links TRBV30 with TRBJ2-1, with D unclear. Germline V gives CDR1 GTSNPN, CDR2 SVGIG (reference sequence). The CDR3 has 14 residues. V gave up 5 bases and J gave up 3 bases, with 14 bases separating them. In nucleotides, the CDR3 is TGTGCCTGGTCTAACAGTAACATCTACAATGAGCAGTTCTTC. Protein product: CAWSNSNIYNEQFF.

CDR3 amino acids: CAWSVFVEYGYTF. CDR3 nucleotides: TGTGCCTGGAGTGTATTCGTCGAATATGGCTACACCTTC. The gene calls are TRBV30 and TRBJ1-2; D gene unclear. This CDR3 is 13 amino acids long. The germline V and J ends were trimmed by 0 bases and 5 bases, with 10 bases remaining between them. CDR1 and CDR2 from the germline V gene are GTSNPN and SVGIG (reference sequence).

This sequence joins TRBV27 and TRBJ2-7, with TRBD1 matching over 7 bases. CDR1 MNHEY and CDR2 SMNVEV come from the germline V gene (reference sequence). This CDR3 contains 16 residues. The junction had 14 bases not matched to a gene; V was cut back by 7 bases and J by 2 bases. CDR3 residues: CASKLVPGTEAYEQYF. The CDR3 nucleotides are TGTGCCAGCAAATTGGTGCCGGGGACAGAAGCCTACGAGCAGTACTTC.

Details on this clone: The junction differs from germline at one of its ends, possibly a read error. The V gene is TRBV11-2, the J gene TRBJ1-2; the D gene is possibly TRBD1 (6 bases). This CDR3 region has 13 residues. Germline CDR1 is SGHAT and CDR2 is FQNNGV. The CDR3 spells CASSLDSGAGYTF. In nucleotides, the CDR3 is TGTGCCAGCAGCCTAGATTCGGGGGCAGGCTACACCTTC.

The chain combines TRBV5-1 with TRBJ2-7, with D uncertain. Germline V gene lookup returns CDR1 SGHRS and CDR2 YFSETQ. CDR3 length: 16 residues. Trimming shortened V by 5 bases and J by 1 base, and 19 bases separated the two germline ends. The CDR3 region has the DNA TGCGCCAGCAGTCCTTTAGGATCAGCCTTATCCTACGAGCAGTACTTC. Protein: CASSPLGSALSYEQYF.

A note on this clone: At one of its ends the junction is not consistent with the germline gene, which may arise from a read error. The chain recombines TRBV11-1 with TRBJ2-3, with 7 bases fitting TRBD1. Per the germline V gene, CDR1 is SGHAT and CDR2 is FQDESV (reference sequence). CDR3 length: 16 amino acids. CDR3 protein: CVSSSGATGAGDTQYF. The CDR3 DNA reads as TGTGTCAGCAGCTCGGGCGCTACAGGGGCAGGAGATACGCAGTATTTT.

This chain joins TRBV27 and TRBJ2-1; TRBD2 matches 7 bases. This CDR3 contains 14 residues. Germline CDR1 is MNHEY and CDR2 is SMNVEV (reference sequence). V gave up 2 bases and J gave up 5 bases; unmatched junction bases: 3. CDR3 DNA sequence: TGTGCCAGCAGTTTAATAGGGACTAACAATGAGCAGTTCTTC. It yields the protein CASSLIGTNNEQFF.

In this sample, this clone turned up a few times. V is TRBV6-1 and J is TRBJ2-7; D tentatively fits TRBD1 or TRBD2 (7 bases each). The germline V gene encodes CDR1 MNHNS and CDR2 SASEGT. V was trimmed by 7 bases and J by 2 bases, leaving 15 bases between them. This CDR3 is built from 14 residues. The CDR3 loop reads CASMGGTATYEQYF. CDR3 sequence (DNA): TGTGCCAGCATGGGAGGGACAGCCACCTACGAGCAGTACTTC.

V gene TRBV7-9 combines with J gene TRBJ2-7; 8 bases are shared with TRBD1. V shed 5 bases and J 5 bases; nucleotides not matched to a gene: 11. Germline-derived CDR1 and CDR2 are SEHNR and FQNEAQ (reference sequence). The CDR3 contains 15 residues. As DNA, the CDR3 is TGTGCCAGCAGCCCCCCCGGGACAGGAGTCGACGAGCAGTACTTC. Its translation is CASSPPGTGVDEQYF. The whole variable domain, remainder taken from reference TRBV7-9 and TRBJ2-7, is DTGVSQNPRHKITKRGQNVTFRCDPISEHNRLYWYRQTLGQGPEFLTYFQNEAQLEKSRLLSDRFSAERPKGSFSTLEIQRTEQGDSAMYLCASSPPGTGVDEQYFGPGTRLTVT.

Here the CDR3 DNA reads TGTGCCAGCAGCCGGTCGGCTAGCGGGAGGAATGAGCAGTTCTTC. This codes for CASSRSASGRNEQFF. The chain links TRBV7-3 to TRBJ2-1, with TRBD2 identical over 11 bases. The CDR3 is 15 amino acids. Germline loops: CDR1 SGHTA, CDR2 FQGTGA. With 5 bases clipped from V and 7 bases from J, the junction kept 7 bases outside the gene matches.

CDR3 loop: CASTKTRASAYEQYF. DNA of the CDR3: TGTGCCAGCACCAAAACCCGGGCGTCAGCCTACGAGCAGTACTTC. The gene calls are TRBV7-9 and TRBJ2-7; D remains ambiguous. Trimming pared 7 bases from V and 2 bases from J, leaving 18 bases between. Germline V gives CDR1 SEHNR, CDR2 FQNEAQ (reference sequence). The CDR3 spans 15 residues.

The chain links TRBV7-2 to TRBJ2-1; a weak D match, TRBD2 (6 bases). The CDR3 has 18 amino acids. V was clipped by 2 bases and J by 8 bases, with 25 bases between them. Looked up from germline, CDR1 is SGHTA and CDR2 is FQGNSA. The CDR3 region is CASSLNAAGTPGVYEQFF. CDR3 bases: TGTGCCAGCAGCTTAAACGCCGCGGGGACCCCGGGGGTTTATGAGCAGTTCTTC.

The chain recombines TRBV27 with TRBJ1-5; 8 nucleotides agree with TRBD1. The CDR3 sequence is 13 residues long. Germline CDR1 is MNHEY and CDR2 is SMNVEV (reference sequence). V lost 8 bases, J lost 8 bases, and 8 bases stayed unmatched. CDR3 in DNA: TGTGCCAGCTTTTACAGGGGGAAGGAGCCCCAGCATTTT. It translates to CASFYRGKEPQHF.

J is TRBJ1-3 and V is TRBV30, with D possibly matching TRBD1 (5 bases). Trimming stripped 1 base from V and 7 bases from J, with 5 bases between. Germline lookup yields CDR1 GTSNPN and CDR2 SVGIG (reference sequence). The CDR3 loop spans 11 amino acids. In nucleotides, the CDR3 is TGTGCCTGGAGTGAGGGGAACACCATATATTTT. As protein: CAWSEGNTIYF.

The chain recombines TRBV6-6 with TRBJ2-5, with TRBD1 matching over 8 bases. Trimming at V came to 10 bases and at J to 2 bases, leaving 6 bases not matched to a gene. The germline CDR1 and CDR2 sequences are MNHNY and SVGAGI (reference sequence). This CDR3 spans 13 amino acids. This CDR3 reads CATARTGQETQYF. The CDR3 DNA sequence: TGTGCCACGGCAAGGACAGGGCAAGAGACCCAGTACTTC.

As DNA, the CDR3 is TGTGCCAGCAGCTTATATCTTTGGGATTCGGGGACCCAGTACTTC. It is translated as CASSLYLWDSGTQYF. The chain has TRBV7-9 and TRBJ2-5; D unresolved. The CDR3 has 15 amino acids. Germline V CDR1 and CDR2: SEHNR, FQNEAQ (reference sequence). With 2 bases removed from V and 7 bases from J, the gap between germline ends came to 17 bases.

This clone was recorded once. V gene TRBV7-9 combines with J gene TRBJ2-1; no reliable D call. V was pared by 1 base and J by 7 bases, with 11 bases between. Germline V gene sequence: CDR1 SEHNR, CDR2 FQNEAQ (reference sequence). The CDR3 sequence is 14 residues long. In DNA form, the CDR3 reads TGTGCCAGCAGCTTAGTTATTTCGGTGAATGAGCAGTTCTTC. Residues: CASSLVISVNEQFF.

This sequence joins TRBV5-6 and TRBJ1-4; weak D call: TRBD1 (6 bases). Germline values: CDR1 SGHDT, CDR2 YYEEEE. Trimming took 0 bases from V and 6 from J, leaving 18 bases between them. The CDR3 is 17 amino acids. The DNA of the CDR3 is TGTGCCAGCAGCTTGGATACGGAGACAGGTCAGGATGAAAAACTGTTTTTT. This codes for CASSLDTETGQDEKLFF.